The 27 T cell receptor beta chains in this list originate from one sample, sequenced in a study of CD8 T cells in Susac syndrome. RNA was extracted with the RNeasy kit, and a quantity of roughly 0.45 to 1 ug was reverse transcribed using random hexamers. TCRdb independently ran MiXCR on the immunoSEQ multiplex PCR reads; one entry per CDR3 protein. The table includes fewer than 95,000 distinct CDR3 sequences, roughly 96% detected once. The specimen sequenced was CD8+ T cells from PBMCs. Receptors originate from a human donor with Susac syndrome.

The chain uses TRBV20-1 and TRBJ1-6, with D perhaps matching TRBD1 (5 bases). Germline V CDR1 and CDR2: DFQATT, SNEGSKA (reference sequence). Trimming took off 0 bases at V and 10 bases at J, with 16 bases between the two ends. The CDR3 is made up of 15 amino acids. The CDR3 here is CSARDEWGNESPLHF. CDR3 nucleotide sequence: TGCAGTGCTAGAGATGAGTGGGGGAATGAATCACCCCTCCACTTT.

The CDR3 DNA reads TGCGCCAGCAGCCAAGACAAACAGGGGAGGCATGGCTACACCTTC. Translated, it gives CASSQDKQGRHGYTF. The genes are TRBV4-3 and TRBJ1-2; 7 nucleotides align to TRBD1. V was pared by 0 bases and J by 6 bases, with 7 bases of the junction left unmatched. The germline CDR1 and CDR2 sequences are LGHNA and YSLEER. The CDR3 sequence is 15 residues long.

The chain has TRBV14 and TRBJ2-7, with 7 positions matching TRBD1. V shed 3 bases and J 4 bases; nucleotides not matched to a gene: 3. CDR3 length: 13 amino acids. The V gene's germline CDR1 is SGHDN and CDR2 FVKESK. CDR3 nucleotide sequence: TGTGCCAGCAGCCAGGCAGGGGGATACGAGCAGTACTTC. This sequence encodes CASSQAGGYEQYF.

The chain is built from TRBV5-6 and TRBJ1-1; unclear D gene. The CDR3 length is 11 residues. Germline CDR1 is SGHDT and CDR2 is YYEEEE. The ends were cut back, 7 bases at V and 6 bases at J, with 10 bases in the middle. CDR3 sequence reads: CASETRAEAFF. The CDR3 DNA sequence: TGTGCCAGCGAAACGCGGGCTGAAGCTTTCTTT.

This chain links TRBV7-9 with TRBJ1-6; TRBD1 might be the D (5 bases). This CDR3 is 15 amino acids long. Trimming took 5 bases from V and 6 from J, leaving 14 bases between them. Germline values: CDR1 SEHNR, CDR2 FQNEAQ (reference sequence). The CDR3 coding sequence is TGTGCCAGCAGCGTCGGGACGACACCTAATTCACCCCTCCACTTT. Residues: CASSVGTTPNSPLHF.

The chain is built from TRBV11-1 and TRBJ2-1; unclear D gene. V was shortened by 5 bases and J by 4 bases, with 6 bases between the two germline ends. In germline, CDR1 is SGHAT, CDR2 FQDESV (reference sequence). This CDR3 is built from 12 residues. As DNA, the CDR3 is TGTGCCAGCAGCCGAAATTACAATGAGCAGTTCTTC. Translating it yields CASSRNYNEQFF.

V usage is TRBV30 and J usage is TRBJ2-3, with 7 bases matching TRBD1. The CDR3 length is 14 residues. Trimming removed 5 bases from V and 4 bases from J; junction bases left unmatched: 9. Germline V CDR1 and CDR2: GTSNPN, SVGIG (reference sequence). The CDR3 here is CAWGQASLPDTQYF. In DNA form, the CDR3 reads TGTGCCTGGGGACAGGCCTCTTTACCAGATACGCAGTATTTT.

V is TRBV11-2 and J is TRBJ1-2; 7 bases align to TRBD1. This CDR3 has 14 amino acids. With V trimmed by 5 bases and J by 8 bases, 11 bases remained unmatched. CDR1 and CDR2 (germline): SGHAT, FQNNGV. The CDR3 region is CASSRQTGRGGYTF. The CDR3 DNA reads TGTGCCAGCAGCCGCCAGACAGGGAGAGGGGGCTACACCTTC.

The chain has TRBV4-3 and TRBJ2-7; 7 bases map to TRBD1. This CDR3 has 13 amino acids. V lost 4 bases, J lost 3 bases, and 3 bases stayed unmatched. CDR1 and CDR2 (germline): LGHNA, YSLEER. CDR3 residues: CASSLRDSYEQYF. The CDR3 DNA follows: TGCGCCAGCAGCCTCCGGGACAGCTACGAGCAGTACTTC.

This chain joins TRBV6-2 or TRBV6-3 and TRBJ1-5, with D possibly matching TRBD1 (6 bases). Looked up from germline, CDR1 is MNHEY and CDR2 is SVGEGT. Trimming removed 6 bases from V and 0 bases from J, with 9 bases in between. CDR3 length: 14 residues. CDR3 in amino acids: CASRRGDSNQPQHF. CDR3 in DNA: TGTGCCAGCAGAAGGGGGGATAGCAATCAGCCCCAGCATTTT.

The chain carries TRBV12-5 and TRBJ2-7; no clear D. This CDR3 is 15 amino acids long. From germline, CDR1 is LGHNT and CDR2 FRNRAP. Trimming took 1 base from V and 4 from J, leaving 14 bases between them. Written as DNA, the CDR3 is TGTGCTAGTGGTTTGGCCTCAGCCATGACGTACGAGCAGTACTTC. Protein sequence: CASGLASAMTYEQYF.

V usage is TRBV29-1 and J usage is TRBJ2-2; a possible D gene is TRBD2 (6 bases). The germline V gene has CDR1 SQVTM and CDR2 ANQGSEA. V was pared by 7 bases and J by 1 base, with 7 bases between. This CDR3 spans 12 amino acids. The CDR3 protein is CSGGGNTGELFF. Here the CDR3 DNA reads TGCAGCGGGGGAGGGAACACCGGGGAGCTGTTTTTT.

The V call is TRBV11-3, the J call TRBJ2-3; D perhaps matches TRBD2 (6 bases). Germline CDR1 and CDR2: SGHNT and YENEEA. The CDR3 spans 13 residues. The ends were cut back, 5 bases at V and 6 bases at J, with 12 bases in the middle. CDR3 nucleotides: TGTGCCAGCAGCGCCCGGGGGTCGGATACGCAGTATTTT. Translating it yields CASSARGSDTQYF.

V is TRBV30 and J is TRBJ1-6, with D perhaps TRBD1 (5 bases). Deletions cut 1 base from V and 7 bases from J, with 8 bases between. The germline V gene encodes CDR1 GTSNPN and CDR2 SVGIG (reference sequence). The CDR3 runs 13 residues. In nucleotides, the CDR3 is TGTGCCTGGAGTGGTGCAGGGAATTCACCCCTCCACTTT. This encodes CAWSGAGNSPLHF.

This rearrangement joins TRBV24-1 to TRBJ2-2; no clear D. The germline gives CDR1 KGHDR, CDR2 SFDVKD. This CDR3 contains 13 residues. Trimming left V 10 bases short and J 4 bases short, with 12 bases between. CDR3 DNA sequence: TGTGCCACAGGCAAGAGATTCACCGGGGAGCTGTTTTTT. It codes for CATGKRFTGELFF.

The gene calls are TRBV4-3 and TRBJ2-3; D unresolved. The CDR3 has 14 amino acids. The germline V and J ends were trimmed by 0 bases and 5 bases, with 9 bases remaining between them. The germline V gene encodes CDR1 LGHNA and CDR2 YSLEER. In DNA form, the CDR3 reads TGCGCCAGCAGCCAAGATGCACGTAGAGATACGCAGTATTTT. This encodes CASSQDARRDTQYF.

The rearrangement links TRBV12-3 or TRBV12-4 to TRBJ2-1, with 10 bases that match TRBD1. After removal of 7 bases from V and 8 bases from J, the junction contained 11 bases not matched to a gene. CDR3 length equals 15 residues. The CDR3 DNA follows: TGTGCCAGCACCTTAGGGACAGGGGCTGGCGATGAGCAGTTCTTC. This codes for CASTLGTGAGDEQFF.

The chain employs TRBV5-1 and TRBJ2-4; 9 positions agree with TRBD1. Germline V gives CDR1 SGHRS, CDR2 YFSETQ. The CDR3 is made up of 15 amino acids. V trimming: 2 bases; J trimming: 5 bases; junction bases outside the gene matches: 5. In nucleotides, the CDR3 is TGCGCCAGCAGCTTAAGTACAGGGGGCGAAAACATTCAGTACTTC. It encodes CASSLSTGGENIQYF.

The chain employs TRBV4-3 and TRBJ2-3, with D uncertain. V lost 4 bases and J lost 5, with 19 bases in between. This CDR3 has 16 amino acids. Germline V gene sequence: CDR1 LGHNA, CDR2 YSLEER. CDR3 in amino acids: CASSPASAPLVDTQYF. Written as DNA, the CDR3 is TGCGCCAGCAGCCCTGCGTCGGCACCCTTGGTAGATACGCAGTATTTT.

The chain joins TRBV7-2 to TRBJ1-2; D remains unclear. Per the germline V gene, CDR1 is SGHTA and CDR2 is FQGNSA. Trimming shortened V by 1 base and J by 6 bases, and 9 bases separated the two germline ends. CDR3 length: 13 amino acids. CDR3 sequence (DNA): TGTGCCAGCAGCTTAGGAGCCCAGGATGGCTACACCTTC. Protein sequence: CASSLGAQDGYTF.

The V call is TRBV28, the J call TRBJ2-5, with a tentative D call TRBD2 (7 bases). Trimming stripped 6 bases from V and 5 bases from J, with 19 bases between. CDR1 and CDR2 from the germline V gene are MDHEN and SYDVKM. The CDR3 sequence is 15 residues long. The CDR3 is CASSPTRGGLETQYF. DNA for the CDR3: TGTGCCAGCAGCCCTACTCGCGGGGGCCTGGAGACCCAGTACTTC.

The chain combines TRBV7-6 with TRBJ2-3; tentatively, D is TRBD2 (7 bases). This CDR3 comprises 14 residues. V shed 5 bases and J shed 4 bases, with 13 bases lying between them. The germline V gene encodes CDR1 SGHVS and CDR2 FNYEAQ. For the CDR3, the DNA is TGTGCCAGCAGCCTGGGGGGGCCGTCAGATACGCAGTATTTT. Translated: CASSLGGPSDTQYF.

For the CDR3, the DNA is TGTGCCAGCAGTTTGGCGTTTAGCAATCAGCCCCAGCATTTT. It specifies CASSLAFSNQPQHF. V gene TRBV12-3 or TRBV12-4 combines with J gene TRBJ1-5; no definite D call. The CDR3 contains 14 residues. The V gene lost 3 bases and the J gene lost 0 bases, with 6 bases spanning the gap.

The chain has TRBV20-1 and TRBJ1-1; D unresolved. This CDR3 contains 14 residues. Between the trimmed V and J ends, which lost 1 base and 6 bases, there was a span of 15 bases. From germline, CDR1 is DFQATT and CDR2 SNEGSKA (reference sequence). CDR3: CSARVPEASPEAFF. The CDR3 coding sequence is TGCAGTGCTAGAGTCCCGGAGGCCTCCCCTGAAGCTTTCTTT.

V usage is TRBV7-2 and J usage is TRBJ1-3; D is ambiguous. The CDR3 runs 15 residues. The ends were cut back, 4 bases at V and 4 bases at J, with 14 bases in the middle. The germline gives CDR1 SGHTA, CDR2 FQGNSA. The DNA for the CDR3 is TGTGCCAGCAGCTCAGCGGGTGAAGTCGGAAACACCATATATTTT. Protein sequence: CASSSAGEVGNTIYF.

The CDR3 region has the DNA TGCAGTGCTAGAGGCCTTGGTGACGTAGCAGTAACCCAAGAGACCCAGTACTTC. Its translation: CSARGLGDVAVTQETQYF. The chain combines TRBV20-1 with TRBJ2-5, with D hard to call. Germline values: CDR1 DFQATT, CDR2 SNEGSKA (reference sequence). The CDR3 spans 18 residues. Trimming removed 1 base from V and 1 base from J, with 22 bases in between.

CDR3 loop: CASSLSGQALSYEQYF. CDR3 in DNA: TGTGCCAGCAGCTTATCGGGCCAGGCTCTCTCCTACGAGCAGTACTTC. The chain carries TRBV5-6 and TRBJ2-7; the D is unclear. The V and J ends lost 2 bases and 0 bases respectively, with 15 bases between them. The germline V gene has CDR1 SGHDT and CDR2 YYEEEE. The CDR3 is made up of 16 amino acids. Using reference TRBV5-6 and TRBJ2-7 for the parts outside the CDR3, the full variable domain is DAGVTQSPTHLIKTRGQQVTLRCSPKSGHDTVSWYQQALGQGPQFIFQYYEEEERQRGNFPDRFSGHQFPNYSSELNVNALLLGDSALYLCASSLSGQALSYEQYFGPGTRLTVT.